The 22 T cell receptor beta chains presented below share a single source sample, sequenced in a study of control samples from healthy donors and cancer patients. Repertoires were generated with immunoSEQ multiplex PCR, while TCRdb's copy carries only in-frame clones and drops some. The sample lists 100,000 to 150,000 clones, roughly 92% occurring once. The sample consisted of blood. All receptors derive from a young man in good health.

The chain combines TRBV5-1 with TRBJ2-2; perhaps TRBD1 as D (6 bases). V was pared by 3 bases and J by 4 bases, with 10 bases between. The CDR3 has 14 amino acids. CDR1 is SGHRS and CDR2 is YFSETQ in the germline V gene. The CDR3 DNA reads TGCGCCAGCAGCTGGGGGCCGAGCACCGGGGAGCTGTTTTTT. Its protein is CASSWGPSTGELFF.

The genes are TRBV9 and TRBJ1-6; D gene unclear. CDR1 and CDR2 (germline): SGDLS, YYNGEE. Trimming cost V 2 bases and J 10 bases, with 7 bases left between them. This CDR3 region has 12 residues. As DNA, the CDR3 is TGTGCCAGCAGCGTTGCGGGATCACCCCTCCACTTT. This translates into CASSVAGSPLHF. The full variable domain, with the rest looked up from reference TRBV9 and TRBJ1-6, is DSGVTQTPKHLITATGQRVTLRCSPRSGDLSVYWYQQSLDQGLQFLIQYYNGEERAKGNILERFSAQQFPDLHSELNLSSLELGDSALYFCASSVAGSPLHFGNGTRLTVT.

The V and J genes are TRBV4-1 and TRBJ2-7; D might be TRBD1 or TRBD2, each matching 6 bases. The ends were cut back, 1 base at V and 2 bases at J, with 15 bases in the middle. Germline V gives CDR1 MGHRA, CDR2 YSYEKL. The CDR3 covers 16 residues. CDR3 bases: TGCGCCAGCAGCCAAGGAGTTCGGGGGCCCCCCTACGAGCAGTACTTC. Translated, it gives CASSQGVRGPPYEQYF.

This rearrangement joins TRBV14 to TRBJ2-7; possibly TRBD1 for D (5 bases). With 3 bases removed from V and 2 bases from J, the gap between germline ends came to 14 bases. Germline CDR1 SGHDN, CDR2 FVKESK. The CDR3 sequence is 15 residues long. The CDR3 spells CASSQIGHPAYEQYF. As DNA, the CDR3 is TGTGCCAGCAGCCAGATTGGACACCCAGCCTACGAGCAGTACTTC.

V is TRBV6-5 and J is TRBJ2-5; D is unclear. Trimming removed 8 bases from V and 8 bases from J, with 12 bases in between. The CDR3 is made up of 11 amino acids. CDR1 is MNHEY, CDR2 SVGAGI, per germline. The CDR3 DNA sequence: TGTGCCAGCCGATATGTTGGAACCCAGTACTTC. Translation: CASRYVGTQYF.

The chain couples TRBV2 to TRBJ1-3; 7 bases match TRBD1. CDR1 is SNHLY and CDR2 is FYNNEI in the germline V gene. V shed 5 bases, J shed 0 bases, and the junction held 10 bases outside the gene matches. The CDR3 has 17 amino acids. The CDR3 DNA follows: TGTGCCAGCAGTTACGGGACAGATCCTTTCTCTGGAAACACCATATATTTT. This codes for CASSYGTDPFSGNTIYF.

The chain combines TRBV12-3 or TRBV12-4 with TRBJ2-7, with TRBD1 as a possible D gene (6 bases). V gave up 9 bases and J gave up 5 bases, with 14 bases separating them. The CDR3 spans 12 residues. The CDR3 reads CARRQGPHEQYF. The CDR3, as DNA: TGTGCCAGGCGTCAGGGGCCCCACGAGCAGTACTTC.

A single count supports this clone. J is TRBJ1-3 and V is TRBV9, with 9 positions matching TRBD1. V lost 1 base, J lost 2 bases, and 7 bases stayed unmatched. This CDR3 is 17 amino acids long. Germline V lookup: CDR1 SGDLS, CDR2 YYNGEE. The CDR3 DNA reads as TGTGCCAGCAGCGTAACCGGGGGGGACAGGGCTGGAAACACCATATATTTT. Its protein is CASSVTGGDRAGNTIYF.

This sequence joins TRBV2 and TRBJ2-3; D not certain. Trimming stripped 5 bases from V and 11 bases from J, with 11 bases between. The CDR3 is 11 amino acids. The germline V gene has CDR1 SNHLY and CDR2 FYNNEI. Here the CDR3 reads CASSPFGRQYF. CDR3 DNA: TGTGCCAGCAGTCCGTTCGGCAGGCAGTATTTT. Variable domain in full (rest from reference TRBV2 and TRBJ2-3): EPEVTQTPSHQVTQMGQEVILRCVPISNHLYFYWYRQILGQKVEFLVSFYNNEISEKSEIFDDQFSVERPDGSNFTLKIRSTKLEDSAMYFCASSPFGRQYFGPGTRLTVL.

The V call is TRBV19, the J call TRBJ2-2, with no clear D. V was trimmed by 2 bases and J by 5 bases, leaving 15 bases between them. Germline V gives CDR1 LNHDA, CDR2 SQIVND (reference sequence). This CDR3 comprises 16 residues. The CDR3 is CASSISGSSRTGELFF. The DNA for the CDR3 is TGTGCCAGTAGTATATCAGGCAGCTCGAGGACCGGGGAGCTGTTTTTT.

The chain uses TRBV6-1 and TRBJ1-6; no firm D call. The germline V gene has CDR1 MNHNS and CDR2 SASEGT. V was shortened by 1 base and J by 9 bases, with 13 bases between the two germline ends. This CDR3 comprises 15 residues. The CDR3 reads CASSEVRQVRSPLHF. CDR3 in DNA: TGTGCCAGCAGTGAAGTACGGCAGGTTCGTTCACCCCTCCACTTT.

The V gene is TRBV3-1 (or the pseudogene TRBV3-2), the J gene TRBJ2-5; no firm D call. The CDR3 totals 12 residues. In germline, CDR1 is LGHDT, CDR2 YNNKEL (reference sequence). With 5 bases removed from V and 5 bases from J, the gap between germline ends came to 9 bases. The CDR3 is CASSRPGETQYF. CDR3 nucleotides: TGTGCCAGCAGCAGGCCCGGGGAGACCCAGTACTTC.

This clone occurred once. The chain employs TRBV5-1 and TRBJ2-3; 7 nucleotides agree with TRBD2. Trimming cost V 4 bases and J 2 bases; bases outside gene matches: 13. The length of the CDR3 is 17 residues. CDR1 SGHRS and CDR2 YFSETQ come from the germline V gene. In DNA form, the CDR3 reads TGCGCCAGCAGCCCGGGGGGTAGCGGGTCGTTCACAGATACGCAGTATTTT. It specifies CASSPGGSGSFTDTQYF.

The chain is built from TRBV7-9 and TRBJ1-6, with D perhaps TRBD1 (5 bases). Trimming pared 3 bases from V and 9 bases from J, leaving 9 bases between. In germline, CDR1 is SEHNR, CDR2 FQNEAQ (reference sequence). This CDR3 contains 13 residues. The CDR3 loop is CASSFGAPSPLHF. The CDR3 DNA reads TGTGCCAGCAGCTTCGGGGCGCCTTCACCCCTCCACTTT.

The J gene is TRBJ2-1, the V gene TRBV11-2; perhaps TRBD2 as D (6 bases). Trimming pared 6 bases from V and 5 bases from J, leaving 17 bases between. Germline CDR1 is SGHAT and CDR2 is FQNNGV. CDR3 length equals 15 residues. In nucleotides, the CDR3 is TGTGCCAGCAGAGAAATAAGCGGGCGAGACAATGAGCAGTTCTTC. Protein sequence: CASREISGRDNEQFF.

This sequence joins TRBV5-4 and TRBJ1-1; 7 nucleotides agree with TRBD1. The germline CDR1 and CDR2 sequences are SGHNT and YYREEE (reference sequence). The CDR3 spans 16 residues. Trimming at V came to 3 bases and at J to 0 bases, leaving 8 bases not matched to a gene. The CDR3 DNA is TGTGCCAGCAGCTACGTCAACAGGGGCCTGAACACTGAAGCTTTCTTT. Protein: CASSYVNRGLNTEAFF.

This sequence joins TRBV12-3 or TRBV12-4 and TRBJ1-2; the match to TRBD1 covers 7 bases. The CDR3 covers 13 residues. V dropped 1 base and J dropped 6; count of bases not matched to a gene: 2. The CDR3 coding sequence is TGTGCCAGCAGTTTAGGGACAGGACATGGCTACACCTTC. It translates to CASSLGTGHGYTF.

This clone was detected only a few times. The chain employs TRBV6-5 and TRBJ2-2, with a tentative D call TRBD1 (6 bases). Trimming cost V 0 bases and J 2 bases, with 10 bases left between them. Germline V CDR1 and CDR2: MNHEY, SVGAGI. This CDR3 has 16 residues. CDR3 bases: TGTGCCAGCAGTTACTCTGAACAGGGCAACACCGGGGAGCTGTTTTTT. It specifies CASSYSEQGNTGELFF.

The chain recombines TRBV5-1 with TRBJ1-4; 9 nucleotides line up with TRBD1. The J segment lost 8 bases and the V segment lost 6 bases, leaving 14 bases of the junction unmatched. The V gene's germline CDR1 is SGHRS and CDR2 YFSETQ. This CDR3 region has 16 residues. CDR3 sequence: CASTSGQGLRYEKLFF. For the CDR3, the DNA is TGCGCCAGCACCTCGGGACAGGGCTTACGCTACGAAAAACTGTTTTTT.

The chain recombines TRBV15 with TRBJ2-1, with a tentative D call TRBD1 (8 bases). The CDR3 extends over 16 amino acids. V was pared by 8 bases and J by 4 bases, with 21 bases between. Germline CDR1 is LNHNV and CDR2 is YYDKDF (reference sequence). The CDR3 spells CATSDRVRAGYNEQFF. CDR3 in DNA: TGTGCCACCTCGGACAGGGTCCGAGCGGGATACAATGAGCAGTTCTTC.

The chain employs TRBV2 and TRBJ2-7, with 11 bases that match TRBD2. Germline V CDR1 and CDR2: SNHLY, FYNNEI. This CDR3 is built from 14 residues. V was clipped by 4 bases and J by 9 bases; unmatched bases: 8. The CDR3 sequence is CASSATSGAGRQYF. The CDR3 DNA is TGTGCCAGCAGTGCGACTAGCGGGGCCGGTCGGCAGTACTTC. The variable domain in full, completed from reference TRBV2 and TRBJ2-7, reads EPEVTQTPSHQVTQMGQEVILRCVPISNHLYFYWYRQILGQKVEFLVSFYNNEISEKSEIFDDQFSVERPDGSNFTLKIRSTKLEDSAMYFCASSATSGAGRQYFGPGTRLTVT.

V usage is TRBV19 and J usage is TRBJ2-3; D ambiguous. Trimming left V 2 bases short and J 1 base short, with 7 bases between. This CDR3 has 14 amino acids. Germline CDR1 reads LNHDA; CDR2 reads SQIVND (reference sequence). DNA for the CDR3: TGTGCCAGTAGTATAATGGCGCGCACAGATACGCAGTATTTT. Protein product: CASSIMARTDTQYF.